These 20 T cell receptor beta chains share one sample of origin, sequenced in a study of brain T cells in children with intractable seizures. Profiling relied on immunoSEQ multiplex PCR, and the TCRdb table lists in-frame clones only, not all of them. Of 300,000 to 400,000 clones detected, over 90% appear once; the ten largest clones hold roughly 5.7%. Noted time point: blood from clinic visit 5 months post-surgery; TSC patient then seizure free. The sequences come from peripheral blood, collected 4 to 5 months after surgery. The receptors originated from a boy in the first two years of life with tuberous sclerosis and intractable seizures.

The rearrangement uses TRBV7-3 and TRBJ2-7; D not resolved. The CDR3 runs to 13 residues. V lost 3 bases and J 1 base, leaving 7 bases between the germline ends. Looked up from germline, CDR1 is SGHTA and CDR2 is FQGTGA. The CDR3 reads CASSLDGSYEQYF. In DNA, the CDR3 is TGTGCCAGCAGCTTGGACGGTTCCTACGAGCAGTACTTC. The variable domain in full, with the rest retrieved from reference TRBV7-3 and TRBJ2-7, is GAGVSQTPSNKVTEKGKYVELRCDPISGHTALYWYRQSLGQGPEFLIYFQGTGAADDSGLPNDRFFAVRPEGSVSTLKIQRTERGDSAVYLCASSLDGSYEQYFGPGTRLTVT.

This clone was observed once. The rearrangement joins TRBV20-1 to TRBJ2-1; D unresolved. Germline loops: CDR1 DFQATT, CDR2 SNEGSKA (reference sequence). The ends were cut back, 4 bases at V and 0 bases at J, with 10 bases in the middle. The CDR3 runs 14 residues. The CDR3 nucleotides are TGCAGTGCTAATGACTGGAGCTCCTACAATGAGCAGTTCTTC. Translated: CSANDWSSYNEQFF.

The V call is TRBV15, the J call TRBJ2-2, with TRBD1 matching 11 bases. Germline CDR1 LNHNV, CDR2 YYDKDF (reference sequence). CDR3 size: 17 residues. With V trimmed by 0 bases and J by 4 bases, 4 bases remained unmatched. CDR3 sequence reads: CATSRDRTGGSTGELFF. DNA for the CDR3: TGTGCCACCAGCAGAGATCGGACAGGGGGCTCCACCGGGGAGCTGTTTTTT.

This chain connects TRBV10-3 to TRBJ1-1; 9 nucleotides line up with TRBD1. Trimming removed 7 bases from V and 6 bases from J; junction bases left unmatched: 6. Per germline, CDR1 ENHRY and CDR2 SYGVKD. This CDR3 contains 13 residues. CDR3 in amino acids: CAIMPDRGSEAFF. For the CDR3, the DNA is TGTGCCATCATGCCGGACAGGGGCTCTGAAGCTTTCTTT.

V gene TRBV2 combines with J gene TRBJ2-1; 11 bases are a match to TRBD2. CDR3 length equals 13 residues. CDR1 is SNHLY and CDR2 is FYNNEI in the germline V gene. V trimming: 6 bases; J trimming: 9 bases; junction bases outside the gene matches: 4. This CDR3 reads CASRGLAAAEQFF. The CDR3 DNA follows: TGTGCCAGCAGGGGACTAGCGGCGGCTGAGCAGTTCTTC.

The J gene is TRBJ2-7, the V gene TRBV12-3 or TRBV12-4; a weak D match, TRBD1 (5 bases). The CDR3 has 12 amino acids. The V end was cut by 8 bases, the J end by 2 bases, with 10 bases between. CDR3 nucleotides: TGTGCCAGCGCAGGGTTTCCCTACGAGCAGTACTTC. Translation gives CASAGFPYEQYF.

CDR3 sequence: CASTGGGYGYTF. In nucleotides, the CDR3 is TGTGCCAGTACAGGGGGCGGGTATGGCTACACCTTC. The gene calls are TRBV7-8 and TRBJ1-2, with 9 bases identical to TRBD1. V trimming: 9 bases; J trimming: 5 bases; junction bases outside the gene matches: 4. Germline V gene lookup returns CDR1 SGHVS and CDR2 FQNEAQ. This CDR3 contains 12 residues.

The CDR3 coding sequence is TGTGCCAGCAGTCCAATACAGGGAGGAACTGAAGCTTTCTTT. Its translation: CASSPIQGGTEAFF. This chain connects TRBV27 to TRBJ1-1; a weak D match, TRBD1 (6 bases). CDR3 length: 14 residues. V gave up 5 bases and J gave up 5 bases, with 15 bases separating them. Germline V CDR1 and CDR2: MNHEY, SMNVEV (reference sequence).

DNA of the CDR3: TGTGCCAGCAGTTTAAGGGAAGGATATGGCTACACCTTC. It translates to CASSLREGYGYTF. The genes are TRBV28 and TRBJ1-2; D unresolved. Germline V gene lookup returns CDR1 MDHEN and CDR2 SYDVKM. V was pared by 2 bases and J by 5 bases, with 9 bases between. The CDR3 runs 13 residues.

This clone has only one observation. CDR3 sequence: CASSIAVMNTEAFF. The DNA for the CDR3 is TGTGCCAGTAGTATCGCGGTCATGAACACTGAAGCTTTCTTT. The J gene is TRBJ1-1, the V gene TRBV19; no reliable D call. The V end lost 3 bases, the J end lost 0 bases, and 8 bases lay between the germline ends. Germline V lookup: CDR1 LNHDA, CDR2 SQIVND (reference sequence). This CDR3 is built from 14 residues.

Here the CDR3 DNA reads TGTGCCATACAAGGTACAGGGTTCGGAAACGTGAACACTGAAGCTTTCTTT. The encoded protein is CAIQGTGFGNVNTEAFF. The rearrangement links TRBV28 to TRBJ1-1; tentative D call: TRBD1 (6 bases). The V gene's germline CDR1 is MDHEN and CDR2 SYDVKM. V was pared by 10 bases and J by 0 bases, with 24 bases between. This CDR3 spans 17 amino acids.

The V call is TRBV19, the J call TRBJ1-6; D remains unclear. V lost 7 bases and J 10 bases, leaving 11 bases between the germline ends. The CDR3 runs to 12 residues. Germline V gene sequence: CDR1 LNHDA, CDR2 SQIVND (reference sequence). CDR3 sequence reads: CASKSGGSPLHF. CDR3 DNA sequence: TGTGCCAGTAAATCAGGCGGATCACCCCTCCACTTT.

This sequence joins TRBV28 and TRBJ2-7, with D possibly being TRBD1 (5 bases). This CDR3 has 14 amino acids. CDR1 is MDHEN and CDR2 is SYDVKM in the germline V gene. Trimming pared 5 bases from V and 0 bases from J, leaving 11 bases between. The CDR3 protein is CASSIDRISYEQYF. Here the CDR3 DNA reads TGTGCCAGCAGTATTGACAGAATCTCCTACGAGCAGTACTTC.

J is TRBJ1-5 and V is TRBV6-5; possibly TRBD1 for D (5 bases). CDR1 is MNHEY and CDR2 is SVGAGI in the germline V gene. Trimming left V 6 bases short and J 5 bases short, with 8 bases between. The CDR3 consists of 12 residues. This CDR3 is CASRTGDQPQHF. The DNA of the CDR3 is TGTGCCAGCAGAACAGGCGATCAGCCCCAGCATTTT.

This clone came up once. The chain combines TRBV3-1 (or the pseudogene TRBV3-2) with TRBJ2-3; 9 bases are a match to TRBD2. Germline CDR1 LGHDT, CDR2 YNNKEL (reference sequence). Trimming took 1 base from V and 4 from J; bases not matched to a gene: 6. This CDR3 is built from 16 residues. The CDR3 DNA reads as TGTGCCAGCAGCCAAGCTCGGGCTAGCGGGGCAGATACGCAGTATTTT. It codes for CASSQARASGADTQYF.

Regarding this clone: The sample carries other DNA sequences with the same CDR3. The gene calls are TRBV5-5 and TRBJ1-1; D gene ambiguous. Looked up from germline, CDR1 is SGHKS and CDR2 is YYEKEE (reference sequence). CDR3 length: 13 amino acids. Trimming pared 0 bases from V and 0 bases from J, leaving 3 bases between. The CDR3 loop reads CASSLGLNTEAFF. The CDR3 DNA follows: TGTGCCAGCAGCTTGGGCCTGAACACTGAAGCTTTCTTT.

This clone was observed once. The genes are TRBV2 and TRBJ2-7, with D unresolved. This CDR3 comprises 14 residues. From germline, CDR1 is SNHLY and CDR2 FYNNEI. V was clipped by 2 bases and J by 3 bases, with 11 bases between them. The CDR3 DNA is TGTGCCAGCAGTGAATCCACCACCTTCTACGAGCAGTACTTC. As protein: CASSESTTFYEQYF.

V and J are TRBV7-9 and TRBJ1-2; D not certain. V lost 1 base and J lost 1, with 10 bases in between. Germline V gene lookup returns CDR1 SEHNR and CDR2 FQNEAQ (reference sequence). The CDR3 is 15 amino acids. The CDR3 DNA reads TGTGCCAGCAGCTTAGACGCAGGTTTTAACTATGGCTACACCTTC. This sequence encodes CASSLDAGFNYGYTF.

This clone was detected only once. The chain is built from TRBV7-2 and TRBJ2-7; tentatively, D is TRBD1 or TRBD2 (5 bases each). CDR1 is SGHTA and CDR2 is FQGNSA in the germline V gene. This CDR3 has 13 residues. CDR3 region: CASGAGSSYEQYF. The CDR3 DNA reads TGTGCTTCTGGGGCGGGCTCCTCCTACGAGCAGTACTTC.

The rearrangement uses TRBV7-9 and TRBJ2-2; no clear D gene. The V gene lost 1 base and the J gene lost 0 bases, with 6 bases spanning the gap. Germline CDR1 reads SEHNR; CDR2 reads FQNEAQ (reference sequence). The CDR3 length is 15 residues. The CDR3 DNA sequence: TGTGCCAGCAGCTTAGACCGGACGAACACCGGGGAGCTGTTTTTT. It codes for CASSLDRTNTGELFF. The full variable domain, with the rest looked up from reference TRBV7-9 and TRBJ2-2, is DTGVSQNPRHKITKRGQNVTFRCDPISEHNRLYWYRQTLGQGPEFLTYFQNEAQLEKSRLLSDRFSAERPKGSFSTLEIQRTEQGDSAMYLCASSLDRTNTGELFFGEGSRLTVL.